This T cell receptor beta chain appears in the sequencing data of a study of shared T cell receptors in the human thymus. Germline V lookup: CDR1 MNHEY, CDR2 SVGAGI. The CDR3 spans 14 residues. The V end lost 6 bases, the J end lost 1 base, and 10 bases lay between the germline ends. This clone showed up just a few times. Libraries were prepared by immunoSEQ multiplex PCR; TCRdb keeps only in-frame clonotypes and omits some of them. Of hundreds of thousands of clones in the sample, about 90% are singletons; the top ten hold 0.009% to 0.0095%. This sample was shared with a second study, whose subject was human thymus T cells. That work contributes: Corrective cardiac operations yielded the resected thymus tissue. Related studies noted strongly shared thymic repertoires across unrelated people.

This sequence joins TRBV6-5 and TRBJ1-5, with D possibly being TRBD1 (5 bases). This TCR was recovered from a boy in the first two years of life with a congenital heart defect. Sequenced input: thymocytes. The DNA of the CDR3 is TGTGCCAGCAGAGCGACAGTCAGCAATCAGCCCCAGCATTTT. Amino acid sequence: CASRATVSNQPQHF.